These T cell receptor beta chains were read from a single sample in a study of blood T cell repertoires in COVID-19. Sequencing was performed with immunoSEQ multiplex PCR; in TCRdb, only in-frame clones are kept and a portion is missing. The data show tens of thousands of clones, with about 74% seen just once and 23% held by the top ten. The sequenced sample consisted of peripheral blood. These receptors were taken from a human donor in a cohort sampled during active COVID-19. The CDR3 runs from the conserved cysteine through the conserved F or W. D genes are given only for firm matches. Clone sizes are given selectively: once, few, many, or a class where the clone is expanded.

v_gene	abundance	j_gene	d_gene	CDR3nt	CDR3aa
TRBV3-1/TRBV3-2	.	TRBJ2-6	TRBD1	TGTGCCAGCAGCCTCAGGGGGCGGATAGGGGCCAACGTCCTGACTTTC	CASSLRGRIGANVLTF
TRBV7-6	.	TRBJ2-7	.	TGTGCCAGCAGCGATGAAGACAGGAGCAACTCCTACGAGCAGTACTTC	CASSDEDRSNSYEQYF
TRBV5-1	.	TRBJ2-7	TRBD2	TGCGCCAGCAGCCCAGGGACTAGCGGGAGCTCCTACGAGCAGTACTTC	CASSPGTSGSSYEQYF
TRBV19	.	TRBJ1-1	.	TGTGCCAGTAGTGTAAGCAGGGGAGTAGGCACTGAAGCTTTCTTT	CASSVSRGVGTEAFF
TRBV25-1	.	TRBJ2-5	.	TGTGCCAGCAGTGCTTCACAGGGAAGAGAGACCCAGTACTTC	CASSASQGRETQYF
TRBV4-1	.	TRBJ1-1	.	TGCGCCAGCAGCCAAGATCAGGGGTGGGAGAAGGAAGCTTTCTTT	CASSQDQGWEKEAFF
TRBV12-3/TRBV12-4	.	TRBJ1-1	.	TGTGCCAGCAGTTTTAATCGGAACACTGAAGCTTTCTTT	CASSFNRNTEAFF
TRBV19	.	TRBJ2-1	.	TGTGCCAGTAGTATAGTTGGGGGCTATGAGCAGTTCTTC	CASSIVGGYEQFF
TRBV5-1	few	TRBJ1-3	TRBD1	TGCGCCAGCAGCAATTCCGGGACAGGCCTTGGAAACACCATATATTTT	CASSNSGTGLGNTIYF
TRBV5-4	.	TRBJ2-1	TRBD2	TGTGCCAGCAGCTTGGAGGCGGGGGGGCGTGAGCAGTTCTTC	CASSLEAGGREQFF
TRBV9	.	TRBJ2-5	.	TGTGCCAGCAGTATGGACAGCCAAGAGACCCAGTACTTC	CASSMDSQETQYF
TRBV21-1	.	TRBJ1-5	.	TGTGCCAGACGATGTGTACGGGACGTTCCGAACTTGGAGGGGACAGGGGGTGAGCAGCCCCAGCATTTT	CARRCVRDVPNLEGTGGEQPQHF
TRBV6-2/TRBV6-3	.	TRBJ1-5	TRBD1	TGTGCCAGCAGTGGGGACAGTTCGGGTCAGCCCCAGCATTTT	CASSGDSSGQPQHF
TRBV7-8	few	TRBJ1-6	.	TGTGCCAGCAGCTTAGTTTCAGGGCAAAATTCACCCCTCCACTTT	CASSLVSGQNSPLHF
TRBV29-1	.	TRBJ1-1	.	TGCAGCGCGAAACAGGGTACGAACACTGAAGCTTTCTTT	CSAKQGTNTEAFF
TRBV28	.	TRBJ1-3	.	TGTGCCAGCAGTTTTCCAGGGGCCAACACCATATATTTT	CASSFPGANTIYF
TRBV7-8	.	TRBJ2-1	TRBD1	TGTGCCAGCAGCAGGACAGGGGTTAATGAGCAGTTCTTC	CASSRTGVNEQFF
TRBV2	.	TRBJ2-1	.	TGTGCCAGCCTCGTGGGGGGGGGCCATGAGCAGTTCTTC	CASLVGGGHEQFF
TRBV18	.	TRBJ1-1	.	TGTGCCAGCTCACCCTCGACAGCTGAGACTCCTGAAGCTTTCTTT	CASSPSTAETPEAFF
TRBV3-1/TRBV3-2	.	TRBJ1-6	.	TGTGCCAGCAGCCAAAGTGACAGGAATTCACCCCTCCACTTT	CASSQSDRNSPLHF
TRBV5-5	.	TRBJ2-1	TRBD2	TGTGCCAGCAGCTTGCGTAGCGGGGGGTTGTCCTACAATGAGCAGTTCTTC	CASSLRSGGLSYNEQFF
TRBV12-3/TRBV12-4	few	TRBJ1-5	TRBD1	TGTGCCAGCACCCCGGACAGGGCAAAGCCCCAGCATTTT	CASTPDRAKPQHF
TRBV29-1	.	TRBJ2-7	.	TGCAGCGTTGAAGAAAGGGGGACCGACTACGAGCAGTACTTC	CSVEERGTDYEQYF
TRBV5-1	.	TRBJ2-2	TRBD1	TGCGCCAGCAGCTGGGGACAGGGGAAAGGGGAGCTGTTTTTT	CASSWGQGKGELFF
TRBV3-1/TRBV3-2	.	TRBJ2-1	TRBD2	TGTGCCAGCAGCCAAGCCCCGCCTAGCGGCTCACTGCAGTTCTTC	CASSQAPPSGSLQFF
TRBV28	once	TRBJ2-7	TRBD1	TGTGCCAGCAGTGCCGGGACAGGGGGCGGCGAGCAGTACTTC	CASSAGTGGGEQYF
TRBV5-8	.	TRBJ2-5	.	TGTGCCAGCAGCCCAGGGCCAGGATCGGGGACCCAGTACTTC	CASSPGPGSGTQYF
TRBV5-4	.	TRBJ2-7	TRBD2	TGTGCCAGCAGCGGCACGGGACTAGCCGAGCAGTACTTC	CASSGTGLAEQYF
TRBV7-7	.	TRBJ2-5	TRBD2	TGTGCTAGCAGCCCCCTAGCGGGAAAAGAGACCCAGTACTTC	CASSPLAGKETQYF
TRBV14	.	TRBJ2-1	.	TGTGCCAGCAGCCATAACAATGAGCAGTTCTTC	CASSHNNEQFF
TRBV7-8	.	TRBJ2-1	.	TGTGCCAGCAGCCCCTCGTACAATGAGCAGTTCTTC	CASSPSYNEQFF
TRBV18	.	TRBJ1-1	.	TGTGCCAGCCAGACTGAGGTCGGGGGGAACACTGAAGCTTTCTTT	CASQTEVGGNTEAFF
TRBV19	few	TRBJ2-7	.	TGTGCCAGTAGTACGACAGCCTCCTACGAGCAGTACTTC	CASSTTASYEQYF
TRBV6-5	many	TRBJ2-7	TRBD1	TGTGCCAGCAGTTACTCGGGACAGGTAACCTACGAGCAGTACTTC	CASSYSGQVTYEQYF
TRBV5-4	few	TRBJ1-1	TRBD1	TGTGCCAGCAGCGAACCTACAGGGGACCCTGAAGCTTTCTTT	CASSEPTGDPEAFF
TRBV19	.	TRBJ2-1	.	TGTGCCAGCAGAGCGGGTGGAACCTACAATGAGCAGTTCTTC	CASRAGGTYNEQFF
TRBV6-6	.	TRBJ2-1	TRBD2	TGTGCCAGCAGTCAACCTAGCGGGCGCGGGGGGGCTGAGCAGTTCTTC	CASSQPSGRGGAEQFF
TRBV27	.	TRBJ1-3	TRBD1	TGTGCCAGCAGGAAGACAGGGGCTGGAAACACCATATATTTT	CASRKTGAGNTIYF
TRBV19	few	TRBJ1-5	.	TGTGCCAGTACCCGGGAGGTGGCAGGGAATCAGCCCCAGCATTTT	CASTREVAGNQPQHF
TRBV24-1	.	TRBJ2-5	TRBD1	TGTGCCACCAGTGGCCACTCAGGGGGCGCGGGAGAGACCCAGTACTTC	CATSGHSGGAGETQYF
TRBV24-1	.	TRBJ2-7	.	TGTGCCACTACCGAATCCCAGGGGACGGTCTACGAGCAGTACTTC	CATTESQGTVYEQYF
TRBV24-1	.	TRBJ2-5	.	TGTGCCAAGCCTGATATCCGCGAGACCCAGTACTTC	CAKPDIRETQYF
TRBV20-1	.	TRBJ2-1	.	TGCAGTGCTAGTAGCGGAGGACGGAATGAGCAGTTCTTC	CSASSGGRNEQFF
TRBV6-5	.	TRBJ2-3	.	TGTGCCAGCAGCCGACTTCCCGGGGATACGCAGTATTTT	CASSRLPGDTQYF
TRBV5-6	.	TRBJ1-2	.	TGTGCCAGCAGCTTGTATAGCTACCATGGCTACACCTTC	CASSLYSYHGYTF
TRBV10-2	.	TRBJ1-1	.	TGCGCCAGCAGTACGGGTGGCACTGAAGCTTTCTTT	CASSTGGTEAFF
TRBV29-1	.	TRBJ2-1	.	TGCAGCGTTGAATGGGGGCAGGGCATTGGGAATGAGCAGTTCTTC	CSVEWGQGIGNEQFF
TRBV7-9	.	TRBJ1-3	TRBD1	TGTGCCAGCAGCACCCGGACAGGAGTGGGCTCTGGAAACACCATATATTTT	CASSTRTGVGSGNTIYF
TRBV28	.	TRBJ2-7	TRBD2	TGTGCCAGCAGTTTGCCTAGCGGGTACGAGCAGTACTTC	CASSLPSGYEQYF
TRBV10-3	.	TRBJ1-1	TRBD1	TGTGCCATCAGTGGGGGACAGGGACCTATGAACACTGAAGCTTTCTTT	CAISGGQGPMNTEAFF
TRBV5-4	.	TRBJ2-7	TRBD1	TGTGCCAGCAGCTTGAGTGGGACAGGGCGTTACGAGCAGTACTTC	CASSLSGTGRYEQYF
TRBV7-2	.	TRBJ2-2	TRBD2	TGTGCCAGCAGAGCGGGGGGGCCGGGCACCGGGGAGCTGTTTTTT	CASRAGGPGTGELFF
TRBV19	.	TRBJ1-5	TRBD1	TGTGCCAGTAGTATGTATCACGGCAGGGGGCTAGGTTTAAAGCCCCAGCATTTT	CASSMYHGRGLGLKPQHF
TRBV2	.	TRBJ1-5	.	TGTGCCAGCAGGGCCGACGGGAGCCATCAGCCCCAGCATTTT	CASRADGSHQPQHF
TRBV18	.	TRBJ1-5	TRBD1	TGTGCCAGCTCAATCGGACAGGGCAATCAGCCCCAGCATTTT	CASSIGQGNQPQHF
TRBV19	.	TRBJ2-3	.	TGTGCCAGTAGTATAGATCATCTAGCCTTAGATACGCAGTATTTT	CASSIDHLALDTQYF
TRBV7-8	few	TRBJ1-2	.	TGTGCCAGCAGCTTGGGGGGGGCTCACTATGGCTACACCTTC	CASSLGGAHYGYTF
TRBV6-2/TRBV6-3	.	TRBJ1-1	TRBD1	TGTGCCAGCAGTGCCCAAAGACAGGGGGTTGAAGCTTTCTTT	CASSAQRQGVEAFF
TRBV2	.	TRBJ1-1	.	TGTGCCAGCAGTCCGAGGGCCCCGGGTTCGGAAGCTTTCTTT	CASSPRAPGSEAFF
TRBV28	.	TRBJ1-5	TRBD1	TGTGCCAGCAGTTTAGAGACAGGGCCACCTCAGCCCCAGCATTTT	CASSLETGPPQPQHF